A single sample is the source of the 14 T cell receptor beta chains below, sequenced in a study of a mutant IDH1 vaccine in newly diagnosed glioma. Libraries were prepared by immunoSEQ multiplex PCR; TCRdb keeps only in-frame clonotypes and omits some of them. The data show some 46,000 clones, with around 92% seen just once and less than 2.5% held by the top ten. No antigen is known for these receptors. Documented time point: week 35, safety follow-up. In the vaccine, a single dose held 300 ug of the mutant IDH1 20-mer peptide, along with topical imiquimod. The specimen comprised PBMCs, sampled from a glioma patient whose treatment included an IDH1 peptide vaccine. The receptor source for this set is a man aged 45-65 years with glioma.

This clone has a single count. CDR3 residues: CASRKTGVGEKLFF. CDR3 bases: TGTGCCAGCAGGAAAACAGGGGTAGGAGAAAAACTGTTTTTT. The rearrangement joins TRBV5-6 to TRBJ1-4; 7 bases align to TRBD1. V shed 5 bases, J shed 8 bases, and the junction held 9 bases outside the gene matches. The CDR3 loop spans 14 amino acids. Germline-derived CDR1 and CDR2 are SGHDT and YYEEEE.

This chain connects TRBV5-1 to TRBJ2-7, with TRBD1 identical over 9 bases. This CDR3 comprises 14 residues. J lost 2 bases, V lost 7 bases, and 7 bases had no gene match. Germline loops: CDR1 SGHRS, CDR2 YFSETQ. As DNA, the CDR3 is TGCGCCAGCTCCCCGGGGACAGGGACCTACGAGCAGTACTTC. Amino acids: CASSPGTGTYEQYF.

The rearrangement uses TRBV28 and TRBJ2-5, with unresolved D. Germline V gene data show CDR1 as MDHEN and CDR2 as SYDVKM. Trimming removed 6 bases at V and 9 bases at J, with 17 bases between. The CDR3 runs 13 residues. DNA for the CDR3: TGTGCCAGCAGAACATCACTCGGGCGAGCCCAGTACTTC. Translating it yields CASRTSLGRAQYF.

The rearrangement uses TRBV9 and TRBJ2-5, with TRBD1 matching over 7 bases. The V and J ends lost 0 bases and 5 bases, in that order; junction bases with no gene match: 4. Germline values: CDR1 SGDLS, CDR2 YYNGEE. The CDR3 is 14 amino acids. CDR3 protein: CASSVGQGRETQYF. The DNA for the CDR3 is TGTGCCAGCAGCGTAGGACAGGGAAGGGAGACCCAGTACTTC.

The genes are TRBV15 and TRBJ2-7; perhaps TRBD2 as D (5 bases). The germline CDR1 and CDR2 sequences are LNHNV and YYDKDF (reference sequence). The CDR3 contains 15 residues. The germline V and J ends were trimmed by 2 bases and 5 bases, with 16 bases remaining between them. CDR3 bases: TGTGCCACCAGCAGATCTAGGACTTTTCTTAACGAGCAGTACTTC. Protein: CATSRSRTFLNEQYF.

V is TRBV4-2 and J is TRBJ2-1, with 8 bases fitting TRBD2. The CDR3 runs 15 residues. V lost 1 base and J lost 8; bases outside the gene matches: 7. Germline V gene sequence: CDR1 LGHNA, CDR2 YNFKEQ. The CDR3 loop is CASSQAHGGVDEQFF. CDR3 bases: TGTGCCAGCAGCCAAGCACACGGGGGGGTGGATGAGCAGTTCTTC.

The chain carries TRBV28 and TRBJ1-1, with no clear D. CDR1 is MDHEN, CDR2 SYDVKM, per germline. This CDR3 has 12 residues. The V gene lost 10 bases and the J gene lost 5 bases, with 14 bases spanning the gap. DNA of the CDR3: TGTGCCACAGGCTGGGAGGATACTGAAGCTTTCTTT. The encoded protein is CATGWEDTEAFF.

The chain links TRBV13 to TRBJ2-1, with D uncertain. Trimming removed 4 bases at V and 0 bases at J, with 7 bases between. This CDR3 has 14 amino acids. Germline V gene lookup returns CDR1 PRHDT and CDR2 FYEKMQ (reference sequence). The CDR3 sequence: CASSYGSSYNEQFF. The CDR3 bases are TGTGCCAGCAGCTACGGTAGCTCCTACAATGAGCAGTTCTTC.

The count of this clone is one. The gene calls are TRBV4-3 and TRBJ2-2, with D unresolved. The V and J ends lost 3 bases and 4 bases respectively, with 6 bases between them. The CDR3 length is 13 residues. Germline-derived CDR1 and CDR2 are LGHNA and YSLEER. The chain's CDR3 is CASSQQPTGELFF. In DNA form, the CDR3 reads TGCGCCAGCAGCCAGCAGCCCACCGGGGAGCTGTTTTTT.

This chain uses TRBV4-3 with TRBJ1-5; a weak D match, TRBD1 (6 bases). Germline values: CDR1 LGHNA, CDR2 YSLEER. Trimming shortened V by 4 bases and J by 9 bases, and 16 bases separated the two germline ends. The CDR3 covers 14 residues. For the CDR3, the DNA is TGCGCCAGCAGCCCGGGAATTGGACAGCGGCCCCAGCATTTT. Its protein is CASSPGIGQRPQHF.

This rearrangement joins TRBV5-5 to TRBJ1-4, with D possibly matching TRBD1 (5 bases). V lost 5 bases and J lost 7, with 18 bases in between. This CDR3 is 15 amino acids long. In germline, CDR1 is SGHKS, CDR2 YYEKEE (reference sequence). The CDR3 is CASRLTPGGGEKLFF. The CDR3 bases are TGTGCCAGCAGACTCACCCCGGGGGGTGGTGAAAAACTGTTTTTT.

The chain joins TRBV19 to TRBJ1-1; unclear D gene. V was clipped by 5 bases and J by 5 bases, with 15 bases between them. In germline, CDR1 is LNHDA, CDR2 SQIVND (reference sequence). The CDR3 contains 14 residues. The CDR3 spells CASSSQVYVTEAFF. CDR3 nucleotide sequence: TGTGCCAGTAGTTCCCAGGTGTACGTAACTGAAGCTTTCTTT. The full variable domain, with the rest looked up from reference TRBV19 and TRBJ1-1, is DGGITQSPKYLFRKEGQNVTLSCEQNLNHDAMYWYRQDPGQGLRLIYYSQIVNDFQKGDIAEGYSVSREKKESFPLTVTSAQKNPTAFYLCASSSQVYVTEAFFGQGTRLTVV.

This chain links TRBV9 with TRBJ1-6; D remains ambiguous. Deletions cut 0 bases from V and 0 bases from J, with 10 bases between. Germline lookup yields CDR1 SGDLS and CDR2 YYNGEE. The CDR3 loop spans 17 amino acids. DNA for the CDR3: TGTGCCAGCAGCGTAGGGCAAGGGAGCTCCTATAATTCACCCCTCCACTTT. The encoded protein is CASSVGQGSSYNSPLHF.

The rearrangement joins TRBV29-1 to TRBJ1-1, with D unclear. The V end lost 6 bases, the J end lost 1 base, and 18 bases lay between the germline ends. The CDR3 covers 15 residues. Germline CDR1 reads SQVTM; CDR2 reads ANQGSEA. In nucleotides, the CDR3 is TGCAGCGTCCCAACGGGATTAATATCGAACACTGAAGCTTTCTTT. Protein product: CSVPTGLISNTEAFF.